This T cell receptor (beta chain) stems from a study of blood T cell repertoires in COVID-19. Measured with immunoSEQ multiplex PCR; TCRdb has only the in-frame clones, and not every one. The table shows some 360,000 clones, with approximately 91% occurring only once. The CDR3 runs to 16 residues. This clone was found once. The sequence was collected from a young woman who had been exposed to COVID-19. Input material: PBMCs or T cells enriched from blood (not recorded which). The V gene is TRBV1, the J gene TRBJ2-1; the table's D call, TRBD2, has no DNA check behind it. TRBV1 is described as a pseudogene. CDR3 DNA sequence: TGCACCAGCAGCCAAGATTCCGGGAGAAACTACAATGAGCAGTTCTTC. Its translation is CTSSQDSGRNYNEQFF.